A selection of T cell receptor beta chains follows, all from one sample in a study of cytomegalovirus exposure and HLA in healthy donors. Assay: immunoSEQ multiplex PCR; the TCRdb copy retains only in-frame clones and omits some. The sample's table shows some 60,000 clones. The sample consisted of PBMCs. These receptor sequences come from a man aged 30 to 39 in good health and CMV-seropositive. The CDR3 runs from the conserved cysteine through the conserved F or W. D genes are given only for firm matches.

V gene	D gene	J gene	CDR3 DNA	CDR3 protein
TRBV6-5	-	TRBJ2-7	TGTGCCAGCAGCAGGGGAAACTACGAGCAGTACTTC	CASSRGNYEQYF
TRBV9	TRBD2	TRBJ2-1	TGTGCCAGCAGCCCGTCGGGCGGGGGCTACAATGAGCAGTTCTTC	CASSPSGGGYNEQFF
TRBV28	-	TRBJ1-1	TGTGCCAGCAGTGTGCAGTACGGAGAATGGGTGAACACTGAAGCTTTCTTT	CASSVQYGEWVNTEAFF
TRBV30	-	TRBJ2-7	TGTGCCTGGAGTGTACACGGAGCCTACGAGCAGTACTTC	CAWSVHGAYEQYF
TRBV19	-	TRBJ2-7	TGTGCCAGTAGTCCCCTCCAGGGGAACTCCTACGAGCAGTACTTC	CASSPLQGNSYEQYF
TRBV11-2	-	TRBJ2-2	TGTGCCAGCAGCTTTGTAACTTACACCGGGGAGCTGTTTTTT	CASSFVTYTGELFF
TRBV7-9	-	TRBJ2-5	TGTGCCAGCAGCCGCTTAGAAGAGACCCAGTACTTC	CASSRLEETQYF
TRBV5-4	-	TRBJ2-7	TGTGCCAGCAGCCCCCCGAGGGGCGGGGACTCCTACGAGCAGTACTTC	CASSPPRGGDSYEQYF
TRBV27	-	TRBJ1-5	TGTGCCAGCAGGGATCGGAGGGCGCCTCAGCCCCAGCATTTT	CASRDRRAPQPQHF
TRBV11-3	-	TRBJ2-7	TGTGCCAGCAGCTTAGAGGCAGCGGGGCAGTACTTC	CASSLEAAGQYF
TRBV25-1	-	TRBJ1-2	TGTGCCAGCAGTGAACGGGACACAGACTATGGCTACACCTTC	CASSERDTDYGYTF
TRBV30	TRBD1	TRBJ2-7	TGTGCCTGGAGTTTCGGGACAGGGGACTACGAGCAGTACTTC	CAWSFGTGDYEQYF